The 31 T cell receptor beta chains below all came from one sample that was sequenced in a study of neurological immune-mediated disorders. In TCRdb, the 5' RACE reads were re-called with MiXCR into one record per CDR3 protein. This sample has about 80,000 distinct CDR3 sequences, with roughly 9.5% found just once. The source material was PBMCs. All receptors come from a man aged 45-65 years in good health.

By share of the sample, this clonotype is medium-sized. The rearrangement links TRBV20-1 to TRBJ1-1; a weak D match, TRBD1 (5 bases). The V end lost 1 base, the J end lost 3 bases, and 9 bases lay between the germline ends. The CDR3 length is 13 residues. Germline values: CDR1 DFQATT, CDR2 SNEGSKA (reference sequence). This CDR3 reads CSARGGGDTEAFF. CDR3 coding DNA: TGCAGTGCTAGAGGGGGGGGGGACACTGAAGCTTTCTTT.

With respect to this clonotype: A much bigger clone sits one base away, suggesting this may be a read error. The V and J genes are TRBV7-9 and TRBJ2-3; D is unclear. Germline assignment: CDR1 SEHNR and CDR2 FQNEAQ (reference sequence). This CDR3 is built from 14 residues. CDR3 nucleotide sequence: TGTGACAGCAGCTTGGTTTTGCAGGCAGATACGCAGTATTTT. Translation: CDSSLVLQADTQYF.

In its sample, this clonotype was seen many times. The chain is built from TRBV20-1 and TRBJ2-7; D gene uncertain. The ends were cut back, 0 bases at V and 11 bases at J, with 8 bases in the middle. CDR3 length: 10 amino acids. CDR1 is DFQATT and CDR2 is SNEGSKA in the germline V gene (reference sequence). CDR3 DNA: TGCAGTGCTAGAGATGGACCGGAGTACTTC. Amino acid sequence: CSARDGPEYF.

This clonotype was found many times. The chain links TRBV7-9 to TRBJ1-6; possible D gene TRBD1, 5 bases. Looked up from germline, CDR1 is SEHNR and CDR2 is FQNEAQ (reference sequence). CDR3 size: 15 residues. V lost 5 bases and J lost 9, with 17 bases in between. This CDR3 is CASSPGGGRGSPLHF. As DNA, the CDR3 is TGTGCCAGCAGCCCGGGGGGAGGGAGGGGTTCACCCCTCCACTTT.

The J gene is TRBJ1-5, the V gene TRBV7-8; D remains unclear. This CDR3 is 16 amino acids long. Germline V gene lookup returns CDR1 SGHVS and CDR2 FQNEAQ. The V and J ends lost 5 bases and 2 bases respectively, with 16 bases between them. The CDR3: CASSPNGVWGNQPQHF. The CDR3 DNA sequence: TGTGCCAGCAGCCCAAATGGGGTTTGGGGCAATCAGCCCCAGCATTTT.

The sample holds many counts of this clonotype. The rearrangement uses TRBV7-4 and TRBJ2-7; 7 bases line up with TRBD2. Losses at the gene ends were 2 bases for V and 3 bases for J; bases not matched to a gene: 13. This CDR3 has 17 residues. Germline V CDR1 and CDR2: SGHVT, SQSDAQ. The DNA for the CDR3 is TGTGCCAGCAGCTTAAACCTCGGCGGGGGAAGGGACTACGAGCAGTACTTC. This gives the protein CASSLNLGGGRDYEQYF. Together with reference TRBV7-4 and TRBJ2-7, the CDR3 gives the full variable domain: GAGVSQSPRYKVAKRGRDVALRCDSISGHVTLYWYRQTLGQGSEVLTYSQSDAQRDKSGRPSGRFSAERPERSVSTLKIQRTEQGDSAVYLCASSLNLGGGRDYEQYFGPGTRLTVT.

This clonotype was seen ten or more times. This chain links TRBV6-1 with TRBJ2-7; 8 positions match TRBD2. Germline V gene data show CDR1 as MNHNS and CDR2 as SASEGT. The CDR3 totals 14 residues. V was clipped by 7 bases and J by 2 bases; unmatched bases: 7. CDR3 DNA: TGTGCCAGCAAGCCGGGGGGGCTTCCCTACGAGCAGTACTTC. It codes for CASKPGGLPYEQYF.

There are many counts of this clonotype. V gene TRBV7-2 combines with J gene TRBJ2-2; D gene unclear. Germline CDR1 is SGHTA and CDR2 is FQGNSA. CDR3 length: 12 residues. V shed 4 bases and J shed 3 bases, with 3 bases lying between them. CDR3: CASSSYTGELFF. CDR3 DNA sequence: TGTGCCAGCAGCTCCTACACCGGGGAGCTGTTTTTT.

This clonotype has a count of ten or more. J is TRBJ2-5 and V is TRBV10-3, with a weak D call TRBD1 (5 bases). This CDR3 has 16 amino acids. Trimming removed 2 bases at V and 2 bases at J, with 15 bases between. Germline loops: CDR1 ENHRY, CDR2 SYGVKD. CDR3 protein: CAISEPQAGRQETQYF. The CDR3 coding sequence is TGTGCCATCAGTGAGCCCCAAGCAGGGCGACAAGAGACCCAGTACTTC.

The V gene is TRBV11-2, the J gene TRBJ2-4, with TRBD1 as a possible D gene (5 bases). The CDR3 runs 14 residues. Looked up from germline, CDR1 is SGHAT and CDR2 is FQNNGV. Trimming took 5 bases from V and 7 from J, leaving 15 bases between them. CDR3 sequence (DNA): TGTGCCAGCAGCCCCGTCCGGACAACCAACATTCAGTACTTC. Translating it yields CASSPVRTTNIQYF.

This clonotype has ten or more counts. The rearrangement uses TRBV28 and TRBJ2-5; the match to TRBD1 covers 9 bases. Germline V CDR1 and CDR2: MDHEN, SYDVKM. The V and J ends lost 8 bases and 3 bases, in that order; junction bases with no gene match: 13. The CDR3 is 16 residues long. This CDR3 is CASGLTGGSGKETQYF. The CDR3 DNA sequence: TGTGCCAGCGGATTAACAGGGGGCTCTGGAAAAGAGACCCAGTACTTC.

This clonotype showed up many times. V usage is TRBV9 and J usage is TRBJ2-5; unclear D gene. V lost 6 bases, J lost 5 bases, and 17 bases lay in between. Germline values: CDR1 SGDLS, CDR2 YYNGEE. This CDR3 comprises 14 residues. For the CDR3, the DNA is TGTGCCAGCACCAAAGGTCCGGGTGGGGAGACCCAGTACTTC. Translating it yields CASTKGPGGETQYF.

This clonotype was seen repeatedly, ten times or more. This sequence joins TRBV20-1 and TRBJ2-5; 8 nucleotides agree with TRBD2. The CDR3 spans 16 residues. With 0 bases clipped from V and 1 base from J, the junction kept 7 bases outside the gene matches. CDR1 is DFQATT, CDR2 SNEGSKA, per germline (reference sequence). The CDR3: CSARDLSGSPQETQYF. The CDR3 DNA sequence: TGCAGTGCTAGAGATCTGAGCGGGAGTCCCCAAGAGACCCAGTACTTC.

Ten or more counts support this clonotype. This chain connects TRBV5-1 to TRBJ1-2; possible D gene TRBD1, 5 bases. Trimming shortened V by 3 bases and J by 3 bases, and 12 bases separated the two germline ends. This CDR3 has 14 amino acids. Per germline, CDR1 SGHRS and CDR2 YFSETQ. CDR3 region: CASSSAGGDYGYTF. CDR3 sequence (DNA): TGCGCCAGCAGCTCCGCCGGGGGGGACTATGGCTACACCTTC.

This clonotype came up many times. J is TRBJ2-5 and V is TRBV7-9, with TRBD1 matching 8 bases. V shed 4 bases and J 1 base; nucleotides not matched to a gene: 2. Germline-derived CDR1 and CDR2 are SEHNR and FQNEAQ (reference sequence). This CDR3 has 14 residues. The CDR3 region has the DNA TGTGCCAGCAGCTCGACAGGGGCCCAAGAGACCCAGTACTTC. Its protein is CASSSTGAQETQYF.

This clonotype came up many times. CDR3 DNA: TGCGCCAGCAGCTTGAACCTCAGGGCGGGGAGCACTGAAGCTTTCTTT. Its protein product is CASSLNLRAGSTEAFF. This chain joins TRBV5-1 and TRBJ1-1, with a weak D call TRBD1 (5 bases). This CDR3 contains 16 residues. Germline values: CDR1 SGHRS, CDR2 YFSETQ. The ends were cut back, 1 base at V and 4 bases at J, with 17 bases in the middle. Full variable domain (outside the CDR3, taken from reference TRBV5-1 and TRBJ1-1): KAGVTQTPRYLIKTRGQQVTLSCSPISGHRSVSWYQQTPGQGLQFLFEYFSETQRNKGNFPGRFSGRQFSNSRSEMNVSTLELGDSALYLCASSLNLRAGSTEAFFGQGTRLTVV.

On this clonotype itself: Sequence at one end of the junction differs from germline and may be a read error. The chain uses TRBV7-2 and TRBJ2-3; TRBD1 matches at 9 bases. Per germline, CDR1 SGHTA and CDR2 FQGNSA. This CDR3 is 15 amino acids long. CDR3 sequence reads: CSSSLETGGRDTQYF. CDR3 bases: TGTTCCAGCAGCTTAGAGACAGGGGGGCGAGATACGCAGTATTTT.

This clonotype was observed many times. This chain connects TRBV20-1 to TRBJ2-1; TRBD1 agrees at 9 bases. The CDR3 contains 18 residues. In germline, CDR1 is DFQATT, CDR2 SNEGSKA (reference sequence). Trimming took 0 bases from V and 1 from J; bases not matched to a gene: 10. The CDR3 DNA reads as TGCAGTGCTAGAGACCGCGTGACAGGGGGTCGTTCCTACAATGAGCAGTTCTTC. This sequence encodes CSARDRVTGGRSYNEQFF.

This clonotype has ten or more counts. The chain joins TRBV5-1 to TRBJ1-2; D not resolved. Germline V gene lookup returns CDR1 SGHRS and CDR2 YFSETQ. V lost 0 bases and J 2 bases, leaving 8 bases between the germline ends. This CDR3 contains 14 residues. CDR3 residues: CASSLVQANYGYTF. The CDR3 coding sequence is TGCGCCAGCAGCTTGGTTCAGGCCAACTATGGCTACACCTTC.

This CDR3 is CASSPRTGKSYNELFF. The CDR3 DNA is TGTGCCAGCAGCCCCCGGACAGGGAAATCCTACAATGAACTGTTCTTC. The rearrangement joins TRBV7-8 to TRBJ2-1; 8 nucleotides line up with TRBD1. J gave up 15 bases and V 5 bases, and 21 bases lay outside the gene matches. Germline CDR1 is SGHVS and CDR2 is FQNEAQ. This CDR3 has 16 amino acids.

This clonotype was detected many times. The rearrangement links TRBV27 to TRBJ2-5; maybe TRBD2 (6 bases). V was shortened by 3 bases and J by 6 bases, with 14 bases between the two germline ends. CDR1 and CDR2 (germline): MNHEY, SMNVEV (reference sequence). The CDR3 is 14 amino acids. The CDR3 spells CASSLVGRGKTQYF. The CDR3, as DNA: TGTGCCAGCAGTTTGGTGGGGCGGGGAAAGACCCAGTACTTC.

In its sample, this clonotype was seen many times. V gene TRBV20-1 combines with J gene TRBJ1-6; no definite D call. The germline CDR1 and CDR2 sequences are DFQATT and SNEGSKA (reference sequence). The germline V and J ends were trimmed by 3 bases and 9 bases, with 12 bases remaining between them. CDR3 length: 13 amino acids. The CDR3 DNA sequence: TGCAGTGCTAGTTCAGACCTGGGTTCACCCCTCCACTTT. It is translated as CSASSDLGSPLHF.

This clonotype was observed many times. The chain carries TRBV7-2 and TRBJ2-3; D tentatively fits TRBD1 or TRBD2 (5 bases each). The CDR3 sequence is 17 residues long. The germline V gene encodes CDR1 SGHTA and CDR2 FQGNSA. Trimming pared 5 bases from V and 2 bases from J, leaving 20 bases between. The CDR3 region has the DNA TGTGCCAGCAGCGCGACCTGGACGAGGGGATCCACAGATACGCAGTATTTT. It encodes CASSATWTRGSTDTQYF.

This clonotype has just a few counts. The V gene is TRBV7-2, the J gene TRBJ2-3; D not resolved. This CDR3 is built from 14 residues. The germline V and J ends were trimmed by 1 base and 2 bases, with 7 bases remaining between them. CDR1 and CDR2 from the germline V gene are SGHTA and FQGNSA. In DNA form, the CDR3 reads TGTGCCAGCAGCTTAGACATTATCACAGATACGCAGTATTTT. Its protein is CASSLDIITDTQYF.

The chain uses TRBV6-2 or TRBV6-3 and TRBJ2-2; 7 positions match TRBD2. This CDR3 is built from 16 residues. Germline lookup yields CDR1 MNHEY and CDR2 SVGEGT. V was pared by 6 bases and J by 0 bases, with 7 bases of the junction left unmatched. CDR3 nucleotides: TGTGCCAGCAGGACTAGCAAGGGTGCGAACACCGGGGAGCTGTTTTTT. This encodes CASRTSKGANTGELFF.

This sequence joins TRBV20-1 and TRBJ2-5, with TRBD2 identical over 9 bases. Germline loops: CDR1 DFQATT, CDR2 SNEGSKA (reference sequence). This CDR3 is built from 14 residues. V shed 3 bases and J 5 bases; nucleotides not matched to a gene: 7. This CDR3 is CSARSVAGDETQYF. The CDR3 DNA reads as TGCAGTGCTAGGTCGGTAGCGGGAGATGAGACCCAGTACTTC.

In its sample, this clonotype was seen many times. The chain employs TRBV20-1 and TRBJ2-1, with 12 bases matching TRBD2. Trimming at V came to 2 bases and at J to 7 bases, leaving 6 bases not matched to a gene. The CDR3 covers 15 residues. Germline CDR1 is DFQATT and CDR2 is SNEGSKA (reference sequence). The CDR3 nucleotides are TGCAGTGCTAGAACTAGCGGGGGGCCGGGTAATGAGCAGTTCTTC. It specifies CSARTSGGPGNEQFF.

This clonotype was counted at least ten times. This rearrangement joins TRBV20-1 to TRBJ2-7; D is unclear. This CDR3 has 15 residues. Trimming cost V 0 bases and J 1 base, with 13 bases left between them. Germline-derived CDR1 and CDR2 are DFQATT and SNEGSKA (reference sequence). CDR3 bases: TGCAGTGCTAGAGATGCGTCAAGGGATTCCTACGAGCAGTACTTC. Amino acids: CSARDASRDSYEQYF.

Many counts were recorded for this clonotype. The genes are TRBV14 and TRBJ1-1; no definite D call. This CDR3 contains 13 residues. V was clipped by 1 base and J by 4 bases, with 7 bases between them. Germline CDR1 reads SGHDN; CDR2 reads FVKESK. In DNA form, the CDR3 reads TGTGCCAGCAGCCAAGTCTCCGCCACTGAAGCTTTCTTT. It is translated as CASSQVSATEAFF.

This clonotype was counted ten times or more. The J gene is TRBJ1-6, the V gene TRBV27; D possibly corresponds to TRBD1 (5 bases). The length of the CDR3 is 13 residues. V was pared by 6 bases and J by 8 bases, with 11 bases between. CDR1 MNHEY and CDR2 SMNVEV come from the germline V gene (reference sequence). DNA for the CDR3: TGTGCCAGCAGGACCGGACACGATTCACCCCTCCACTTT. It is translated as CASRTGHDSPLHF.

This clonotype was picked up many times. The chain uses TRBV5-1 and TRBJ2-6, with D hard to call. From germline, CDR1 is SGHRS and CDR2 YFSETQ. This CDR3 has 15 residues. The V and J ends lost 2 bases and 1 base respectively, with 7 bases between them. The CDR3 DNA reads TGCGCCAGCAGCTTTCCCCTATCTGGGGCCAACGTCCTGACTTTC. This sequence encodes CASSFPLSGANVLTF.